This T cell receptor beta chain was recorded in a study of T cell responses to AZD1222 COVID-19 vaccine. V gave up 3 bases and J gave up 5 bases; unmatched junction bases: 11. Per the germline V gene, CDR1 is DFQATT and CDR2 is SNEGSKA (reference sequence). The CDR3 totals 17 residues. A note on this clone: Its antigen is undetermined.

Notes on the study in general: Across the whole spike, CD4 TCRs peaked at regions 160-218 and 743-854.

The method was immunoSEQ multiplex PCR; TCRdb's version includes in-frame clones alone and lacks a portion of them. Of approximately 190,000 clones listed, around 90% are singletons. Sequences were derived from peripheral blood, sampled on day 0 of AZD1222 vaccination. The sequence came from an adult in good health. This sequence joins TRBV20-1 and TRBJ2-5, with TRBD2 identical over 14 bases. The chain's CDR3 is CSASNRGLAGEKETQYF. CDR3 sequence (DNA): TGCAGTGCTAGTAATCGGGGACTAGCGGGAGAGAAGGAGACCCAGTACTTC.